These 26 T cell receptor beta chains were all obtained from the same sample, sequenced in a study of cytomegalovirus exposure and HLA in healthy donors (dated by TCRdb to 2015 to 2018). The library came from the immunoSEQ multiplex PCR assay. For the multiplex PCR, a mixture combining 60 forward primers for TCR Vbeta segments and 13 reverse primers for TCR Jbeta segments was used. TCRdb holds this immuneACCESS table with in-frame rearrangements only. Some clones are missing; in checked studies, unresolved V genes explain under half, and the rest has no known cause. Counted in this sample were around 150,000 clones; 79% of them appeared once. The ten largest clones add up to approximately 0.99% of the sample. The specimen sequenced was PBMCs. All receptors derive from a male donor in good health and CMV-seronegative.

The CDR3, as DNA: TGTGCCAGCAGCTCACAGGGGGCGCACACCGGGGAGCTGTTTTTT. This encodes CASSSQGAHTGELFF. The V gene is TRBV7-2, the J gene TRBJ2-2, with 9 nucleotides matching TRBD1. After removal of 4 bases from V and 3 bases from J, the junction contained 3 bases not matched to a gene. This CDR3 is built from 15 residues. Germline assignment: CDR1 SGHTA and CDR2 FQGNSA. The whole variable domain, filled in from reference TRBV7-2 and TRBJ2-2, reads GAGVSQSPSNKVTEKGKDVELRCDPISGHTALYWYRQSLGQGLEFLIYFQGNSAPDKSGLPSDRFSAERTGGSVSTLTIQRTQQEDSAVYLCASSSQGAHTGELFFGEGSRLTVL.

This clone has only a few counts. This chain links TRBV4-1 with TRBJ2-7; the D is unclear. The V gene lost 1 base and the J gene lost 3 bases, with 7 bases spanning the gap. CDR3 length: 13 amino acids. Germline values: CDR1 MGHRA, CDR2 YSYEKL. The CDR3 loop reads CASSQVPGYEQYF. CDR3 nucleotides: TGCGCCAGCAGCCAAGTCCCCGGCTACGAGCAGTACTTC.

The chain joins TRBV5-1 to TRBJ2-7; a weak D match, TRBD2 (7 bases). V gave up 4 bases and J gave up 0 bases, with 14 bases separating them. The CDR3 consists of 15 residues. Germline loops: CDR1 SGHRS, CDR2 YFSETQ. The CDR3 spells CASSPRGASSYEQYF. The CDR3 nucleotides read TGCGCCAGCAGCCCCCGGGGGGCAAGCTCCTACGAGCAGTACTTC.

This chain connects TRBV4-2 to TRBJ2-1; 7 bases are shared with TRBD2. Germline V lookup: CDR1 LGHNA, CDR2 YNFKEQ. J gave up 4 bases and V 0 bases, and 3 bases lay outside the gene matches. CDR3 length: 15 amino acids. This CDR3 is CASSQEWDYYNEQFF. CDR3 in DNA: TGTGCCAGCAGCCAAGAATGGGACTATTACAATGAGCAGTTCTTC.

The V call is TRBV18, the J call TRBJ2-7; 7 bases agree with TRBD1. J lost 0 bases, V lost 4 bases, and 3 bases had no gene match. The length of the CDR3 is 14 residues. Germline CDR1 KGHSH, CDR2 LQKENI. CDR3 sequence: CASSQGQSSYEQYF. DNA for the CDR3: TGTGCCAGCTCACAGGGACAGAGCTCCTACGAGCAGTACTTC.

The chain uses TRBV21-1 and TRBJ2-7; whether TRBD2, the table's D call, matches the DNA was not checked. TRBV21-1 is a documented pseudogene. The CDR3 is 14 residues long. The CDR3 nucleotides read TGTGCCAGCAGCAAACTCGGCAGTGGAGGGGAGCAGTACTTC. Its protein product is CASSKLGSGGEQYF.

V and J are TRBV9 and TRBJ2-1, with D possibly being TRBD1 (5 bases). Deletions cut 1 base from V and 3 bases from J, with 8 bases between. The CDR3 runs to 14 residues. Germline V gene sequence: CDR1 SGDLS, CDR2 YYNGEE. The CDR3 protein is CASSVQDSYNEQFF. CDR3 DNA sequence: TGTGCCAGCAGCGTACAAGACAGCTACAATGAGCAGTTCTTC.

The chain employs TRBV7-2 and TRBJ1-2, with a tentative D call TRBD1 (5 bases). CDR3 length: 15 residues. V dropped 5 bases and J dropped 4 bases, with 17 bases sitting between them. Germline loops: CDR1 SGHTA, CDR2 FQGNSA. The CDR3 bases are TGTGCCAGCAGCCCAGGGTGGGAGGACCTCTATGGCTACACCTTC. This codes for CASSPGWEDLYGYTF.

V gene TRBV4-3 combines with J gene TRBJ2-7; a weak D match, TRBD1 (5 bases). CDR3 length: 17 residues. Looked up from germline, CDR1 is LGHNA and CDR2 is YSLEER. V was cut by 0 bases and J by 3 bases, with 18 bases left in between. CDR3 amino acids: CASSQDLPQAGFYEQYF. As DNA, the CDR3 is TGCGCCAGCAGCCAAGATCTTCCGCAGGCAGGGTTCTACGAGCAGTACTTC.

The rearrangement uses TRBV27 and TRBJ1-2; D remains unclear. V dropped 7 bases and J dropped 5 bases, with 8 bases sitting between them. The CDR3 has 11 residues. CDR1 is MNHEY and CDR2 is SMNVEV in the germline V gene (reference sequence). CDR3 DNA sequence: TGTGCCAGCAAGACGGGGTATGGCTACACCTTC. This translates into CASKTGYGYTF.

The chain employs TRBV27 and TRBJ2-3, with a tentative D call TRBD2 (6 bases). This CDR3 contains 16 residues. Germline loops: CDR1 MNHEY, CDR2 SMNVEV (reference sequence). V lost 3 bases and J lost 2, with 15 bases in between. Here the CDR3 DNA reads TGTGCCAGCAGTTTCGAGGGCCCGGGACTCACAGATACGCAGTATTTT. As protein: CASSFEGPGLTDTQYF.

The genes are TRBV23-1 and TRBJ2-5; D gene unclear. The J call may not be correct, given that the DNA end is closer to TRBJ2-7. TRBV23-1 counts as an open reading frame of uncertain function. CDR3 length: 13 residues. CDR3 bases: TGCGCCAGCAGTCAATCGAAGTTCTACGAGCAGTACTTC. This translates into CASSQSKFYEQYF.

This clone was counted a single time. The chain is built from TRBV7-8 and TRBJ1-2, with D perhaps matching TRBD1 (6 bases). The CDR3 sequence is 13 residues long. Germline V gene lookup returns CDR1 SGHVS and CDR2 FQNEAQ. The V gene lost 6 bases and the J gene lost 5 bases, with 13 bases spanning the gap. DNA of the CDR3: TGTGCCAGCAGTACAGACAGGTCATATGGCTACACCTTC. It encodes CASSTDRSYGYTF.

The chain joins TRBV28 to TRBJ2-1; 7 positions agree with TRBD1. CDR1 is MDHEN, CDR2 SYDVKM, per germline. The V gene end was trimmed by 7 bases and the J gene end by 4 bases; junction bases not matched to a gene: 7. The CDR3 loop spans 14 amino acids. CDR3 sequence (DNA): TGTGCCAGCACCCCAGCGGACAGGTACAATGAGCAGTTCTTC. As protein: CASTPADRYNEQFF.

The rearrangement uses TRBV7-9 and TRBJ1-1; TRBD1 is a possible D gene (6 bases). Deletions cut 0 bases from V and 3 bases from J, with 11 bases between. This CDR3 region has 15 residues. Germline V lookup: CDR1 SEHNR, CDR2 FQNEAQ (reference sequence). For the CDR3, the DNA is TGTGCCAGCAGCTTAGCGCGGACAGCCCACACTGAAGCTTTCTTT. Translating gives CASSLARTAHTEAFF.

J is TRBJ2-5 and V is TRBV5-6, with unresolved D. The CDR3 length is 14 residues. V was cut by 4 bases and J by 2 bases, with 12 bases left in between. The germline gives CDR1 SGHDT, CDR2 YYEEEE. The CDR3 here is CASSPSYGQETQYF. DNA of the CDR3: TGTGCCAGCAGCCCCTCCTACGGGCAAGAGACCCAGTACTTC. Together with reference TRBV5-6 and TRBJ2-5, the CDR3 gives the full variable domain: DAGVTQSPTHLIKTRGQQVTLRCSPKSGHDTVSWYQQALGQGPQFIFQYYEEEERQRGNFPDRFSGHQFPNYSSELNVNALLLGDSALYLCASSPSYGQETQYFGPGTRLLVL.

The rearrangement links TRBV7-2 to TRBJ2-4, with 11 bases fitting TRBD1. The V gene's germline CDR1 is SGHTA and CDR2 FQGNSA. The CDR3 covers 16 residues. V gave up 0 bases and J gave up 3 bases; unmatched junction bases: 1. The CDR3 sequence: CASSLAGTGGKNIQYF. Written as DNA, the CDR3 is TGTGCCAGCAGCTTAGCGGGGACAGGGGGCAAAAACATTCAGTACTTC. The whole variable domain, filled in from reference TRBV7-2 and TRBJ2-4, reads GAGVSQSPSNKVTEKGKDVELRCDPISGHTALYWYRQSLGQGLEFLIYFQGNSAPDKSGLPSDRFSAERTGGSVSTLTIQRTQQEDSAVYLCASSLAGTGGKNIQYFGAGTRLSVL.

The chain has TRBV19 and TRBJ2-7; 9 bases map to TRBD1. In germline, CDR1 is LNHDA, CDR2 SQIVND (reference sequence). V shed 2 bases and J 5 bases; nucleotides not matched to a gene: 7. The CDR3 runs 15 residues. CDR3 amino acids: CASSIIADRGNEQYF. CDR3 DNA sequence: TGTGCCAGTAGTATAATAGCGGACAGGGGCAACGAGCAGTACTTC. Combining the CDR3 with reference TRBV19 and TRBJ2-7 gives the whole variable domain DGGITQSPKYLFRKEGQNVTLSCEQNLNHDAMYWYRQDPGQGLRLIYYSQIVNDFQKGDIAEGYSVSREKKESFPLTVTSAQKNPTAFYLCASSIIADRGNEQYFGPGTRLTVT.

This chain links TRBV9 with TRBJ2-2; D possibly corresponds to TRBD1 (7 bases). Germline V gene data show CDR1 as SGDLS and CDR2 as YYNGEE. Deletions cut 4 bases from V and 4 bases from J, with 14 bases between. The CDR3 extends over 15 amino acids. For the CDR3, the DNA is TGTGCCAGCAGCTTAAGACAGGGAGGCACCGGGGAGCTGTTTTTT. This gives the protein CASSLRQGGTGELFF.

V and J are TRBV7-9 and TRBJ1-2, with 8 bases that match TRBD1. The CDR3 consists of 12 residues. The V gene end was trimmed by 6 bases and the J gene end by 10 bases; junction bases not matched to a gene: 7. Germline-derived CDR1 and CDR2 are SEHNR and FQNEAQ (reference sequence). The CDR3 nucleotides read TGTGCCAGCAGGACAGGGGAAGAGGACTACACCTTC. This gives the protein CASRTGEEDYTF.

This chain connects TRBV19 to TRBJ2-3; D perhaps matches TRBD1 (6 bases). The CDR3 is 14 amino acids. CDR1 is LNHDA and CDR2 is SQIVND in the germline V gene (reference sequence). Trimming cost V 3 bases and J 3 bases, with 10 bases left between them. CDR3 nucleotide sequence: TGTGCCAGTAGTATTATAACAGGGACAGATACGCAGTATTTT. Its translation: CASSIITGTDTQYF.

This rearrangement joins TRBV7-9 to TRBJ2-5; TRBD1 might be the D (6 bases). From germline, CDR1 is SEHNR and CDR2 FQNEAQ (reference sequence). The CDR3 has 14 amino acids. Trimming took 5 bases from V and 3 from J, leaving 13 bases between them. The CDR3, as DNA: TGTGCCAGCAGCCAGGACAGACTAAAAGAGACCCAGTACTTC. Its protein is CASSQDRLKETQYF.

The chain carries TRBV18 and TRBJ1-3, with TRBD1 matching 8 bases. This CDR3 is 15 amino acids long. Germline-derived CDR1 and CDR2 are KGHSH and LQKENI. V shed 0 bases and J 4 bases; nucleotides not matched to a gene: 2. The CDR3 region has the DNA TGTGCCAGCTCACCACCCGGACAGGGCGGAAACACCATATATTTT. It yields the protein CASSPPGQGGNTIYF.

The chain joins TRBV19 to TRBJ1-2; TRBD1 agrees at 7 bases. This CDR3 is 17 amino acids long. In germline, CDR1 is LNHDA, CDR2 SQIVND (reference sequence). J gave up 2 bases and V 3 bases, and 12 bases lay outside the gene matches. DNA for the CDR3: TGTGCCAGTAGTATTCCCGGGACAGAAGGATTGAACTATGGCTACACCTTC. Translation gives CASSIPGTEGLNYGYTF.

V is TRBV28 and J is TRBJ1-2; 11 nucleotides line up with TRBD1. The trim removed 4 bases at V and 5 bases at J, leaving 3 bases unmatched. CDR3 length: 14 amino acids. Germline-derived CDR1 and CDR2 are MDHEN and SYDVKM. CDR3 residues: CASSWTGGRYGYTF. CDR3 nucleotides: TGTGCCAGCAGTTGGACAGGGGGCAGGTATGGCTACACCTTC.

This chain links TRBV30 with TRBJ1-1, with 9 bases fitting TRBD1. Germline CDR1 is GTSNPN and CDR2 is SVGIG (reference sequence). J lost 4 bases, V lost 2 bases, and 11 bases had no gene match. The CDR3 is made up of 16 amino acids. In nucleotides, the CDR3 is TGTGCCTGGAGTAAGCCCGGGACAGGGAGATCCACTGAAGCTTTCTTT. Protein product: CAWSKPGTGRSTEAFF. The complete variable domain, with remaining parts taken from reference TRBV30 and TRBJ1-1, reads SQTIHQWPATLVQPVGSPLSLECTVEGTSNPNLYWYRQAAGRGLQLLFYSVGIGQISSEVPQNLSASRPQDRQFILSSKKLLLSDSGFYLCAWSKPGTGRSTEAFFGQGTRLTVV.